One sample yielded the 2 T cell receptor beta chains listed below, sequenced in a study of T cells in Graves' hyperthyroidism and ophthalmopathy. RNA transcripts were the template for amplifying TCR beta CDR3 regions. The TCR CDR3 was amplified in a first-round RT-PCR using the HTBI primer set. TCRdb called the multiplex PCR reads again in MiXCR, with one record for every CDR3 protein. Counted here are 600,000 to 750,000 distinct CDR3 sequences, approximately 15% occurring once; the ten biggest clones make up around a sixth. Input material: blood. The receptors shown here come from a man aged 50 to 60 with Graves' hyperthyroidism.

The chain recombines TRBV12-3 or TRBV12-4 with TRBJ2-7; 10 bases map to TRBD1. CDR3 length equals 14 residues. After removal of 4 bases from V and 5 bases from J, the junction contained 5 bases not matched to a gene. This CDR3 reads CASSSRQGADEQYF. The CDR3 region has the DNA TGTGCCAGCAGTTCCCGACAGGGGGCGGACGAGCAGTACTTC.

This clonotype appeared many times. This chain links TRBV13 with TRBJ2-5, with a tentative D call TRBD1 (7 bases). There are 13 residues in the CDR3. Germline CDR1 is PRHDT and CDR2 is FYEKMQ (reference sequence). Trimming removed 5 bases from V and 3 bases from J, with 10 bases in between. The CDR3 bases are TGTGCCAGCAGCGCGGGACAGAAAGAGACCCAGTACTTC. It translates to CASSAGQKETQYF.